This T cell receptor beta chain is drawn from a study of technical replicates of blood from a few donors. The CDR3 consists of 13 residues. The ends lost 3 bases at V and 6 bases at J; junction bases unmatched: 4. The germline CDR1 and CDR2 sequences are SGHTA and FQGNSA. Using immunoSEQ multiplex PCR, the repertoire was profiled, and TCRdb retains in-frame clones only, with some absent. The repertoire holds 70,000 or so clones, with over 75% as singletons. V is TRBV7-2 and J is TRBJ2-7, with 8 positions matching TRBD1. The receptor was derived from a human donor in good health. Some clones in this sample may be carry-over from other donors' samples. Material for sequencing was PBMCs. The CDR3 DNA follows: TGTGCCAGCAGCTTGGACAGGGACCGCGAGCAGTACTTC. It codes for CASSLDRDREQYF.